This T cell receptor (beta chain) was profiled in a study of regulatory T cells in long-lasting Graves disease. General observations from the study: Limited sample numbers may have lowered accuracy.

Germline V gene lookup returns CDR1 SNHLY and CDR2 FYNNEI. V dropped 2 bases and J dropped 6 bases, with 11 bases sitting between them. The CDR3 consists of 13 residues. To make TCR beta libraries, researchers used iRepertoire HTBI primers and Arm-PCR of CDR3 regions. Via MiXCR, TCRdb re-called the multiplex PCR reads, giving one row per CDR3 protein. The data hold around 420,000 distinct CDR3 sequences, with around 16% observed a single time. Time point reported: newly diagnosed GD, antithyroid drugs for less than 3 months. The TCR library was made from RNA that had been extracted from PBMCs in TRIzol. This clonotype was detected many times. The antigen remains undetermined. Separately, the same data were catalogued under a study of T cells in Graves' hyperthyroidism and ophthalmopathy. That source adds: Blood shared most expanded thyroid clonotypes above 0.001.

This TCR was recovered from a woman aged 35 to 49 with Graves disease. The chain employs TRBV2 and TRBJ2-7, with D perhaps being TRBD1 or TRBD2 (5 bases each). Sequencing was performed on peripheral blood mononuclear cells (PBMCs), taken at new diagnosis, from a patient treated with antithyroid drugs. In DNA form, the CDR3 reads TGTGCCAGCAGTGAACTCAGGGCGGGCGAGCAGTACTTC. This sequence encodes CASSELRAGEQYF.